This T cell receptor (beta chain) stems from a study of neurological immune-mediated disorders. TCRdb re-derived calls from the 5' RACE reads in MiXCR, one entry per CDR3 protein. The table shows nearly 60,000 distinct CDR3 sequences, with more than 3% occurring only once. This clonotype was counted ten times or more. Germline V gives CDR1 SGHVS, CDR2 FNYEAQ. This CDR3 spans 15 amino acids. V was trimmed by 1 base and J by 5 bases, leaving 14 bases between them. The chain has TRBV7-6 and TRBJ2-5; D not resolved. This clonotype was obtained from a woman in her sixties or seventies with multiple sclerosis. What was sequenced was PBMCs. CDR3 in DNA: TGTGCCAGCAGCTTAGGCTCCCGGCGGTTCGAGACCCAGTACTTC. Protein product: CASSLGSRRFETQYF.